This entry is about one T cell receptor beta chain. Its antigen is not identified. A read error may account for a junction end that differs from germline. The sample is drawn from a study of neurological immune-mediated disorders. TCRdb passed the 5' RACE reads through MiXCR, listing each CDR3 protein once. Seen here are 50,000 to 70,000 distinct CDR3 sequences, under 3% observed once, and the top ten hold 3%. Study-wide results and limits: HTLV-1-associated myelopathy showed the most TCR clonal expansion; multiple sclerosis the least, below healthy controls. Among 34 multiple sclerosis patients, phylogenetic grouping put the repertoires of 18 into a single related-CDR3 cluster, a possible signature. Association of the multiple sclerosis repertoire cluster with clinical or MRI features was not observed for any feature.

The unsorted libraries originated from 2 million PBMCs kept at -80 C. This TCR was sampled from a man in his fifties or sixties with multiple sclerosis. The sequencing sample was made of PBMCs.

CDR3 sequence reads: CASSLASTGAYKQYF. CDR3 sequence (DNA): TGTGCCAGCAGCTTAGCTTCGACGGGGGCCTACAAGCAGTACTTC. The V call is TRBV7-2, the J call TRBJ2-7, with D perhaps assigned TRBD1 or TRBD2 (6 bases each). The germline gives CDR1 SGHTA, CDR2 FQGNSA. The CDR3 covers 15 residues.